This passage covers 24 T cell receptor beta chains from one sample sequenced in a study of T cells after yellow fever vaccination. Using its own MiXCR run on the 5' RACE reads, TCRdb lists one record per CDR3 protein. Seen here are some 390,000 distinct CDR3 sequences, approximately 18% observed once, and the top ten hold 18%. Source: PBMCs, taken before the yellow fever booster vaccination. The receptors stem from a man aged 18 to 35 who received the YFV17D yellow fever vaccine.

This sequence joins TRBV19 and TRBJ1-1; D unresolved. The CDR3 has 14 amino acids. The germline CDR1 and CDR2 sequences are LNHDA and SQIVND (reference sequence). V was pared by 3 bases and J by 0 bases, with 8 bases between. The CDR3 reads CASSIGGLNTEAFF. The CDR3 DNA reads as TGTGCCAGTAGTATCGGCGGCTTGAACACTGAAGCTTTCTTT.

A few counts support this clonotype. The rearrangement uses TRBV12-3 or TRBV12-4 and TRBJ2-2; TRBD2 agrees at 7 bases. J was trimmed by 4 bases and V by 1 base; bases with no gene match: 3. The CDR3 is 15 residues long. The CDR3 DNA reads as TGTGCCAGCAGTTTAGAGCGGGGTCCCACCGGGGAGCTGTTTTTT. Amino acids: CASSLERGPTGELFF.

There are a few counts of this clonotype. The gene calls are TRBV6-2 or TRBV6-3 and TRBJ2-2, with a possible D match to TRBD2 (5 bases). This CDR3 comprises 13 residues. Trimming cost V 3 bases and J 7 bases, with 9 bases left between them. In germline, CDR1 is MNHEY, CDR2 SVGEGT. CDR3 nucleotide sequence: TGTGCCAGCAGTTATTGGGGAGTCGGGGAGCTGTTTTTT. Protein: CASSYWGVGELFF.

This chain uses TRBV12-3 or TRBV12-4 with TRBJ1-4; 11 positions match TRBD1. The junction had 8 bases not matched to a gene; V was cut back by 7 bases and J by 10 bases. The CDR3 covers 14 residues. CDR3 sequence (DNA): TGTGCCAGCACCCCGGGACAGGGGGAAGGAAAACTGTTTTTT. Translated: CASTPGQGEGKLFF.

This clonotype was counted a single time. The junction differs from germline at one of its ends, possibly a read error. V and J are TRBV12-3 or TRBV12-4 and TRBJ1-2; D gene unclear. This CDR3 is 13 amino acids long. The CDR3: CACRNEWYYGYTF. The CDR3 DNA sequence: TGTGCCTGCAGAAATGAATGGTACTATGGCTACACCTTC.

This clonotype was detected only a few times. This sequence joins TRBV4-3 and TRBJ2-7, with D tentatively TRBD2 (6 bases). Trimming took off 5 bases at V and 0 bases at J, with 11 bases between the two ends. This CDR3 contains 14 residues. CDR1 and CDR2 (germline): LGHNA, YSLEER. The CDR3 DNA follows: TGCGCCAGCAGCAGCTCCGGGAGCTCCTACGAGCAGTACTTC. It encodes CASSSSGSSYEQYF.

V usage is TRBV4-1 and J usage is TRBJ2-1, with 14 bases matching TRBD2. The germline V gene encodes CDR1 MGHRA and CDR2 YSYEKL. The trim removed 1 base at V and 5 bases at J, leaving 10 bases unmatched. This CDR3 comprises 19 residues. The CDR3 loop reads CASSQVATSGGAANNEQFF. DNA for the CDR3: TGCGCCAGCAGCCAAGTTGCGACTAGCGGGGGGGCGGCAAACAATGAGCAGTTCTTC.

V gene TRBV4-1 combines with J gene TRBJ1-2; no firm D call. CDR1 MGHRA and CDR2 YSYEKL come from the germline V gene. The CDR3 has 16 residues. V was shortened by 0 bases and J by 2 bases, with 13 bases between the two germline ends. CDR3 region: CASSQDYPVLNYGYTF. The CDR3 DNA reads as TGCGCCAGCAGCCAAGATTACCCAGTCCTCAACTATGGCTACACCTTC.

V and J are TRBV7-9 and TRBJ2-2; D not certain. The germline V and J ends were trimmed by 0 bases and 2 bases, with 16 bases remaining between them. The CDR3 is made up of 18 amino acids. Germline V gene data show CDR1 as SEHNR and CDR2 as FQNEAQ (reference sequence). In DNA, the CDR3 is TGTGCCAGCAGCTTAGCCGCCCTCTGGCAGATTAACACCGGGGAGCTGTTTTTT. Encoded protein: CASSLAALWQINTGELFF.

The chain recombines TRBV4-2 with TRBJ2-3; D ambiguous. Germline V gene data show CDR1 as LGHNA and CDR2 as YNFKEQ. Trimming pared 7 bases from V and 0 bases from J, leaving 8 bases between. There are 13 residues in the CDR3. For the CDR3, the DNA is TGTGCCAGCAATGGGGAAAGCACAGATACGCAGTATTTT. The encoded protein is CASNGESTDTQYF.

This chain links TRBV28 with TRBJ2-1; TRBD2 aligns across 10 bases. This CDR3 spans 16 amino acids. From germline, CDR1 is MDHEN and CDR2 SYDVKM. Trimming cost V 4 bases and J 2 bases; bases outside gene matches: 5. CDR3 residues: CASSSLAGVTYNEQFF. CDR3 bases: TGTGCCAGCAGTTCCCTAGCGGGGGTCACCTACAATGAGCAGTTCTTC.

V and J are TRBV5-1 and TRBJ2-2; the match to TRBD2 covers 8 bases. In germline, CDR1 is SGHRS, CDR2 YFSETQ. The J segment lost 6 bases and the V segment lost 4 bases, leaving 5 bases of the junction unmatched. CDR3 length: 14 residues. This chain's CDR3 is CASSPRGVSGELFF. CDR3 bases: TGCGCCAGCAGCCCGCGGGGGGTATCCGGGGAGCTGTTTTTT. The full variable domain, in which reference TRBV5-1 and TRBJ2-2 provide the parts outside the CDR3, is KAGVTQTPRYLIKTRGQQVTLSCSPISGHRSVSWYQQTPGQGLQFLFEYFSETQRNKGNFPGRFSGRQFSNSRSEMNVSTLELGDSALYLCASSPRGVSGELFFGEGSRLTVL.

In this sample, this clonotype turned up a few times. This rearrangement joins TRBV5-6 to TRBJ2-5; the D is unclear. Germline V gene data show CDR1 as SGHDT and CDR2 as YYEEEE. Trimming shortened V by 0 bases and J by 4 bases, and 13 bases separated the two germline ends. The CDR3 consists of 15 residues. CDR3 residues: CASSLGTGVPETQYF. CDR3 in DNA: TGTGCCAGCAGCTTGGGGACCGGAGTCCCAGAGACCCAGTACTTC.

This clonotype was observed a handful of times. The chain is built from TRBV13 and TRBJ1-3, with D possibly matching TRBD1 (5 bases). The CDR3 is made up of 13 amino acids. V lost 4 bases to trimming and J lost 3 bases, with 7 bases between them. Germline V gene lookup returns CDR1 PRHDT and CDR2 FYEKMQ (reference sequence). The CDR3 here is CASSSDSGNTIYF. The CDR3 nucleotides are TGTGCCAGCAGCTCCGACAGTGGAAACACCATATATTTT.

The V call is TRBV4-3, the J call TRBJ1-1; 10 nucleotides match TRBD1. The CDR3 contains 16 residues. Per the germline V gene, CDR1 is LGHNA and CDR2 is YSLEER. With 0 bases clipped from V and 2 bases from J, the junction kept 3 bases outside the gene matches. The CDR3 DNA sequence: TGCGCCAGCAGCCAAGAATGGACAGGGGGTAACACTGAAGCTTTCTTT. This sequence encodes CASSQEWTGGNTEAFF.

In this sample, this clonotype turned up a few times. The CDR3 nucleotides are TGTGCCAGCAGCTTAGAACCCGTCTCTGGAAACACCATATATTTT. Translation gives CASSLEPVSGNTIYF. The J gene is TRBJ1-3, the V gene TRBV7-9; D unresolved. The V end was cut by 1 base, the J end by 0 bases, with 7 bases between. The CDR3 has 15 residues. Germline values: CDR1 SEHNR, CDR2 FQNEAQ (reference sequence).

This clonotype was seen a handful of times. CDR3 in amino acids: CSVEGTEAFF. The CDR3 DNA sequence: TGCAGCGTTGAAGGCACTGAAGCTTTCTTT. The chain carries TRBV29-1 and TRBJ1-1; D not certain. V lost 1 base and J lost 4, with 1 base in between. The CDR3 runs to 10 residues. Germline values: CDR1 SQVTM, CDR2 ANQGSEA.

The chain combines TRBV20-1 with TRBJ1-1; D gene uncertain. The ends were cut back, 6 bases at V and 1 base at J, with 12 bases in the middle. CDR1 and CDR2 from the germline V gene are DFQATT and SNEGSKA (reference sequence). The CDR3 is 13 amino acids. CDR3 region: CSATFTANTEAFF. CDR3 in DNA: TGCAGTGCCACGTTCACAGCGAACACTGAAGCTTTCTTT.

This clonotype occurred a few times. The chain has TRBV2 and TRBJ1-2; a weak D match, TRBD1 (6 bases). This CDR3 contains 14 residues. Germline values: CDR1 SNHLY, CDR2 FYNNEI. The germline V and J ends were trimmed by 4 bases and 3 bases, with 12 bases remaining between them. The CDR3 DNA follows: TGTGCCAGCAGTGGAGGAGGGGGTGACTATGGCTACACCTTC. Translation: CASSGGGGDYGYTF.

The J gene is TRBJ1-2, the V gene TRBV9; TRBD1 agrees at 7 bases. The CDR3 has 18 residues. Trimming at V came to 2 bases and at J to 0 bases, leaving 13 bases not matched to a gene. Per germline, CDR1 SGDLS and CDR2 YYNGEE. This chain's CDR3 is CASSVNPTGMGANYGYTF. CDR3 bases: TGTGCCAGCAGCGTTAATCCGACAGGGATGGGGGCTAACTATGGCTACACCTTC. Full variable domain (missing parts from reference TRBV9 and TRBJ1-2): DSGVTQTPKHLITATGQRVTLRCSPRSGDLSVYWYQQSLDQGLQFLIQYYNGEERAKGNILERFSAQQFPDLHSELNLSSLELGDSALYFCASSVNPTGMGANYGYTFGSGTRLTVV.

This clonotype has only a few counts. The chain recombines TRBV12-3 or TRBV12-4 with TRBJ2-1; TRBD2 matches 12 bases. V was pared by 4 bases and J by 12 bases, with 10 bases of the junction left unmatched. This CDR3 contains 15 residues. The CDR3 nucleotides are TGTGCCAGCAGTTGGCGACTAGCGGGGGACGCTATGCAGTTCTTC. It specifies CASSWRLAGDAMQFF.

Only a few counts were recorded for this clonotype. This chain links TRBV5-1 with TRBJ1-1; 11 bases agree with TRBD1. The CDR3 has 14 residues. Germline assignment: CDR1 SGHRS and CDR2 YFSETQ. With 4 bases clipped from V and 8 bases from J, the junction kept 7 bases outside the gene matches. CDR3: CASSLGTGGTEAFF. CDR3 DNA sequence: TGCGCCAGCAGCCTCGGGACAGGGGGAACCGAAGCTTTCTTT. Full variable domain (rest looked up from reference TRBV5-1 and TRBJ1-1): KAGVTQTPRYLIKTRGQQVTLSCSPISGHRSVSWYQQTPGQGLQFLFEYFSETQRNKGNFPGRFSGRQFSNSRSEMNVSTLELGDSALYLCASSLGTGGTEAFFGQGTRLTVV.

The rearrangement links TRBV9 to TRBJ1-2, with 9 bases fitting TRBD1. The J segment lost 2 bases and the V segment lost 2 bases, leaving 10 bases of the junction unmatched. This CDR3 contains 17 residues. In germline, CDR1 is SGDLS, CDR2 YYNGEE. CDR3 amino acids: CASSVTPGTGGNYGYTF. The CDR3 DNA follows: TGTGCCAGCAGCGTTACCCCCGGCACAGGGGGCAACTATGGCTACACCTTC.

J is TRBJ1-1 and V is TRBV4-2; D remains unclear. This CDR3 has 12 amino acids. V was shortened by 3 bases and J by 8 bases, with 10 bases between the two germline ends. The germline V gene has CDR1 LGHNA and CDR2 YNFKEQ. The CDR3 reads CASSHWGEEAFF. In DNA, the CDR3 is TGTGCCAGCAGCCATTGGGGAGAGGAAGCTTTCTTT.